This section outlines one T cell receptor beta chain sequence together with its context. High-throughput TCR beta sequencing covered peripheral CD8+ and CD4+ T cells. The sample belongs to a study of CD8 T cells in Susac syndrome. Overall study context: Eight or nine of the sequenced Susac syndrome patients were in remission, and about 6 had active disease.

V was clipped by 2 bases and J by 4 bases; unmatched bases: 4. This CDR3 has 15 residues. Per the germline V gene, CDR1 is KGHSH and CDR2 is LQKENI. The authors reverse transcribed about 0.5 to 1 ug RNA with random hexamers. Amplification of the TCR beta CDR3 was carried out by immunoSEQ multiplex PCR, which spanned a total of 54 Vbeta and 13 Jbeta segments. TCRdb itself ran the immunoSEQ multiplex PCR reads through MiXCR, one entry per CDR3 protein. Among 150,000 to 200,000 distinct CDR3 sequences listed, 94% were seen once. This TCR derives from a human donor with Susac syndrome. This chain uses TRBV18 with TRBJ2-2; 7 positions match TRBD1. The specimen sequenced was CD4+ T cells from PBMCs. CDR3 DNA: TGTGCCAGCTCACCATGGACAGGAAGCACCGGGGAGCTGTTTTTT. Translation: CASSPWTGSTGELFF. Variable domain in full (rest from reference TRBV18 and TRBJ2-2): NAGVMQNPRHLVRRRGQEARLRCSPMKGHSHVYWYRQLPEEGLKFMVYLQKENIIDESGMPKERFSAEFPKEGPSILRIQQVVRGDSAAYFCASSPWTGSTGELFFGEGSRLTVL.